This T cell receptor (beta chain) originates from a study of identifying expanded T cells in peripheral blood. Concerning this clone: What it binds is not known.

General study points: About 1.2 clones differed between technical replicates, versus 16.4 and 19 over time.

V lost 9 bases and J lost 0, with 5 bases in between. Germline V CDR1 and CDR2: MNHEY, SVGAGI. The CDR3 extends over 12 amino acids. Generated by immunoSEQ multiplex PCR, the TCRdb table keeps only in-frame clones and is missing some. The table records 100,000 or so clones, approximately 88% of them present only once. The sequence was obtained from a person aged 18-69 years in good health. The sequenced sample was blood. The rearrangement joins TRBV6-5 to TRBJ2-2, with unresolved D. The CDR3 DNA is TGTGCCAGTGTGTCGAACACCGGGGAGCTGTTTTTT. Its protein is CASVSNTGELFF.